Listed here are 8 T cell receptor beta chains from one sample, sequenced in a study of quantifying T cell responses using KT2 cells. Study-level background: TCR alpha and beta constant-region primers primed reverse transcription of RNA.

The cDNA 3' end received a ligated oligonucleotide with a UMI. The first PCR ran 4 to 5 cycles with an equimolar RC1.1 and RC1.2 beta primer mix. TCRdb re-called the UMI-ligation and nested PCR reads through MiXCR, storing one row per CDR3 protein. This sample carries some 43,000 distinct CDR3 sequences, around 15% of them seen once, and the ten largest clones take around two fifths. The sequencing input was PBMCs spiked with cells of the T cell clone KT2. These receptors were obtained from a human donor.

This clonotype has a count of ten or more. J is TRBJ2-2 and V is TRBV29-1; D unresolved. V shed 5 bases and J shed 1 base, with 17 bases lying between them. The germline V gene has CDR1 SQVTM and CDR2 ANQGSEA. The CDR3 consists of 16 residues. The DNA for the CDR3 is TGCAGCGTTAGGCTCCAGTTTACAATGAACACCGGGGAGCTGTTTTTT. Amino acid sequence: CSVRLQFTMNTGELFF.

The genes are TRBV18 and TRBJ1-2, with a weak D call TRBD1 (5 bases). V was trimmed by 3 bases and J by 3 bases, leaving 14 bases between them. The CDR3 totals 15 residues. Germline-derived CDR1 and CDR2 are KGHSH and LQKENI. The CDR3 nucleotides read TGTGCCAGCTCACCGACCGGGACTGGGGACTATGGCTACACCTTC. Residues: CASSPTGTGDYGYTF.

This clonotype showed up just a few times. The chain joins TRBV27 to TRBJ1-4, with TRBD1 as a possible D gene (6 bases). The germline V gene has CDR1 MNHEY and CDR2 SMNVEV (reference sequence). Trimming cost V 3 bases and J 7 bases, with 15 bases left between them. The CDR3 loop spans 15 amino acids. For the CDR3, the DNA is TGTGCCAGCAGTTTTTCGGGGGCGAGGGTTGAAAAACTGTTTTTT. As protein: CASSFSGARVEKLFF.

The chain carries TRBV4-2 and TRBJ2-1; D tentatively fits TRBD1 or TRBD2 (6 bases each). Germline CDR1 and CDR2: LGHNA and YNFKEQ. Trimming stripped 1 base from V and 7 bases from J, with 14 bases between. The CDR3 totals 15 residues. In DNA, the CDR3 is TGTGCCAGCAGCCAAGGGGGGGCCGAAGTGAATGAGCAGTTCTTC. This encodes CASSQGGAEVNEQFF.

This chain uses TRBV20-1 with TRBJ2-7, with D unresolved. The V gene lost 0 bases and the J gene lost 3 bases, with 15 bases spanning the gap. Per the germline V gene, CDR1 is DFQATT and CDR2 is SNEGSKA (reference sequence). This CDR3 comprises 15 residues. The CDR3: CSARESADLFYEQYF. The CDR3 DNA sequence: TGCAGTGCTAGAGAATCGGCAGACTTGTTCTACGAGCAGTACTTC.

This clonotype was seen more than once but under ten times. The genes are TRBV27 and TRBJ2-7; TRBD2 matches 8 bases. Germline values: CDR1 MNHEY, CDR2 SMNVEV (reference sequence). This CDR3 is built from 16 residues. J was trimmed by 4 bases and V by 2 bases; bases with no gene match: 10. The CDR3 bases are TGTGCCAGCAGTTTAGCGGGGGGCCTCCTGGATTACGAGCAGTACTTC. It encodes CASSLAGGLLDYEQYF.

This clonotype was detected once. The chain couples TRBV7-2 to TRBJ1-4; TRBD1 agrees at 9 bases. This CDR3 is 15 amino acids long. Trimming took 5 bases from V and 4 from J; bases not matched to a gene: 5. Germline-derived CDR1 and CDR2 are SGHTA and FQGNSA. The CDR3 reads CASSRGTGFNEKLFF. The CDR3 DNA reads as TGTGCCAGCAGCCGCGGGACAGGGTTTAATGAAAAACTGTTTTTT. The full variable domain, its missing parts supplied by reference TRBV7-2 and TRBJ1-4, is GAGVSQSPSNKVTEKGKDVELRCDPISGHTALYWYRQSLGQGLEFLIYFQGNSAPDKSGLPSDRFSAERTGGSVSTLTIQRTQQEDSAVYLCASSRGTGFNEKLFFGSGTQLSVL.

By share, this clonotype ranks as medium-sized. V is TRBV5-1 and J is TRBJ2-1; D is possibly TRBD2 (6 bases). CDR1 SGHRS and CDR2 YFSETQ come from the germline V gene. The V end lost 1 base, the J end lost 0 bases, and 11 bases lay between the germline ends. The CDR3 covers 16 residues. CDR3 protein: CASSLNSGSSYNEQFF. CDR3 nucleotides: TGCGCCAGCAGCTTGAATAGCGGAAGCTCCTACAATGAGCAGTTCTTC.